This is a list of T cell receptor beta chains from one sample in a study of cytomegalovirus exposure and HLA in healthy donors. Here immunoSEQ multiplex PCR was the method, and the copy in TCRdb shows in-frame clones only, minus some. The sample lists about 140,000 clones; around four fifths were seen once. Sequenced: PBMCs. These TCRs come from a boy aged 2 to 10 in good health and CMV-seronegative. CDR3s include the opening cysteine and the closing phenylalanine or tryptophan. A D gene is named only where the DNA matches it firmly. Not every row has a clone size; where given, it reads once, few, many or a size class.

TRBV7-9,TRBD2,TRBJ2-7,NA,CASSRGGLAGFHEQYF,TGTGCCAGCAGCCGGGGGGGACTAGCGGGATTCCACGAGCAGTACTTC
TRBV7-8,NA,TRBJ2-3,NA,CASRGAQIRDTQYF,TGTGCCAGCAGGGGGGCGCAGATCCGCGATACGCAGTATTTT
TRBV19,TRBD1,TRBJ1-4,NA,CASSPGQVRVEKLFF,TGTGCCAGTAGTCCCGGACAGGTACGAGTTGAAAAACTGTTTTTT
TRBV4-3,NA,TRBJ1-4,NA,CASSRGVLNNEKLFF,TGCGCCAGCAGCCGCGGGGTGCTGAATAATGAAAAACTGTTTTTT
TRBV5-5,TRBD1,TRBJ2-1,NA,CASSLDRDSYYNEQFF,TGTGCCAGCAGCTTGGATCGGGACAGCTACTACAATGAGCAGTTCTTC
TRBV7-9,NA,TRBJ1-1,NA,CSSSSRVQEAFF,TGTTCCAGCAGCTCCCGGGTTCAAGAAGCTTTCTTT
TRBV2,NA,TRBJ2-5,NA,CASSETGSDKVTQYF,TGTGCCAGCAGTGAAACAGGATCGGATAAAGTGACCCAGTACTTC
TRBV7-7,TRBD1,TRBJ2-7,NA,CASSHDRVLLRSYEQYF,TGTGCCAGCAGCCACGACAGGGTTTTACTCCGCTCCTACGAGCAGTACTTC
TRBV6-1,NA,TRBJ1-5,NA,CASSGGETDHQPQHF,TGTGCCAGCAGTGGGGGGGAGACTGACCATCAGCCCCAGCATTTT
TRBV7-2,TRBD1,TRBJ2-3,few,CASSLRDRSKGSTDTQYF,TGTGCCAGCAGCCTGCGGGACAGGTCGAAGGGAAGCACAGATACGCAGTATTTT
TRBV2,NA,TRBJ2-1,NA,CASSEALEDEQFF,TGTGCCAGCAGTGAAGCGCTTGAGGATGAGCAGTTCTTC
TRBV6-5,NA,TRBJ1-4,few,CASSYSIRKNEKLFF,TGTGCCAGCAGTTACTCTATCAGGAAGAATGAAAAACTGTTTTTT
TRBV6-5,NA,TRBJ1-1,once,CASSYHANRGTEAFF,TGTGCCAGCAGTTATCACGCAAACCGGGGCACTGAAGCTTTCTTT
TRBV4-1,NA,TRBJ1-5,NA,CASSQGKGGYNQPQHF,TGCGCCAGCAGCCAAGGAAAGGGGGGGTACAATCAGCCCCAGCATTTT
TRBV7-2,TRBD1,TRBJ2-3,NA,CASNQPGQGIADTQYF,TGTGCCAGCAACCAACCCGGACAGGGTATTGCAGATACGCAGTATTTT
TRBV4-1,TRBD2,TRBJ2-7,NA,CASSRSGLADSSYEQYF,TGCGCCAGCAGCCGATCCGGACTAGCGGATAGCTCCTACGAGCAGTACTTC
TRBV6-5,NA,TRBJ2-2,once,CASSYLPPGRTGELFF,TGTGCCAGCAGTTACTTGCCCCCGGGTAGGACCGGGGAGCTGTTTTTT
TRBV9,NA,TRBJ2-7,NA,CASSVAGVTFSSEQYF,TGTGCCAGCAGCGTAGCAGGGGTTACTTTTAGTAGCGAGCAGTACTTC
TRBV7-9,NA,TRBJ2-1,NA,CASSLGTGNEQFF,TGTGCCAGCAGCTTAGGTACAGGGAATGAGCAGTTCTTC
TRBV6-6,TRBD1,TRBJ2-1,NA,CASSRYGQGAFEQFF,TGTGCCAGCAGCCGCTATGGACAGGGGGCTTTCGAGCAGTTCTTC
TRBV7-9,TRBD1,TRBJ2-3,NA,CASSPQGNYADTQYF,TGTGCCAGCAGCCCACAGGGGAATTACGCAGATACGCAGTATTTT
TRBV7-2,NA,TRBJ2-1,few,CASSLWGLSSYNEQFF,TGTGCCAGCAGCTTATGGGGGCTGAGTTCCTACAATGAGCAGTTCTTC
TRBV9,NA,TRBJ1-2,NA,CASSALSASASGANYGYTF,TGTGCCAGCAGCGCGTTGTCGGCTTCCGCGTCAGGGGCTAACTATGGCTACACCTTC
TRBV6-4,TRBD2,TRBJ2-1,NA,CASSVGSGGKNEQFF,TGTGCCAGCAGCGTCGGTAGCGGGGGGAAAAATGAGCAGTTCTTC
TRBV5-1,NA,TRBJ1-4,NA,CASREQPTNEKLFF,TGCGCCAGCAGGGAACAGCCTACTAATGAAAAACTGTTTTTT
TRBV4-2,TRBD2,TRBJ2-7,NA,CASSQGRLAGRSYEQYF,TGTGCCAGCAGCCAAGGTCGACTAGCGGGTCGCTCCTACGAGCAGTACTTC
TRBV4-1,TRBD1,TRBJ1-2,NA,CASSQGQGANYGYTF,TGCGCCAGCAGCCAGGGACAGGGGGCCAACTATGGCTACACCTTC
TRBV4-3,TRBD2,TRBJ2-7,NA,CASSQEIRLAGTEGSYEQYF,TGCGCCAGCAGCCAAGAAATTAGGCTAGCGGGGACTGAGGGGTCCTACGAGCAGTACTTC
TRBV28,NA,TRBJ2-5,NA,CASSLLSQTQETQYF,TGTGCCAGCAGTTTATTATCGCAGACTCAAGAGACCCAGTACTTC
TRBV19,NA,TRBJ1-1,NA,CAVDKPNTEAFF,TGTGCCGTCGACAAGCCGAACACTGAAGCTTTCTTT
TRBV9,NA,TRBJ2-1,once,CASSVAGQNNEQFF,TGTGCCAGCAGCGTAGCGGGACAAAACAATGAGCAGTTCTTC
TRBV18,NA,TRBJ2-7,NA,CASSPPLATEQYF,TGTGCCAGCTCACCACCCCTAGCTACCGAGCAGTACTTC
TRBV4-3,NA,TRBJ1-1,NA,CASSHSGAPTEAFF,TGCGCCAGCAGCCATTCAGGGGCCCCTACTGAAGCTTTCTTT
TRBV6-1,TRBD2,TRBJ2-3,NA,CASSELAGATDTQYF,TGTGCCAGCAGTGAACTAGCGGGAGCCACAGATACGCAGTATTTT
TRBV5-1,TRBD1,TRBJ1-2,once,CASSLVLQGANYGYTF,TGCGCCAGCAGCTTGGTATTACAGGGGGCTAACTATGGCTACACCTTC
TRBV2,NA,TRBJ1-5,NA,CASSEAHRGRDSNQPQHF,TGTGCCAGCAGTGAGGCCCACCGAGGGAGGGACAGCAATCAGCCCCAGCATTTT
TRBV5-6,TRBD2,TRBJ2-7,once,CASSPGGSYYEQYF,TGTGCCAGCAGCCCGGGGGGGAGTTACTACGAGCAGTACTTC
TRBV4-1,NA,TRBJ1-4,NA,CASSQRLNEKLFF,TGCGCCAGCAGCCAACGACTTAATGAAAAACTGTTTTTT
TRBV5-1,NA,TRBJ1-3,NA,CASSSEDRYSGNTIYF,TGCGCCAGCAGCTCCGAAGACAGGTACTCTGGAAACACCATATATTTT
TRBV7-2,NA,TRBJ1-3,NA,CASSLVWGAGNTIYF,TGTGCCAGCAGCTTAGTCTGGGGGGCTGGAAACACCATATATTTT
TRBV5-4,NA,TRBJ2-3,NA,CASRIGGTSTDTQYF,TGTGCCAGCAGAATTGGGGGGACTAGCACAGATACGCAGTATTTT
TRBV15,TRBD1,TRBJ2-4,NA,CATLWQGATKNIQYF,TGTGCCACCCTATGGCAGGGGGCGACCAAAAACATTCAGTACTTC
TRBV6-5,NA,TRBJ2-2,NA,CSGAGARTGELFF,TGTTCCGGCGCAGGGGCGAGAACCGGGGAGCTGTTTTTT
TRBV15,NA,TRBJ2-5,NA,CATSRDRTEQETQYF,TGTGCCACCAGCAGAGATCGAACAGAACAAGAGACCCAGTACTTC
TRBV7-6,NA,TRBJ1-2,NA,CASSLVEGYGYTF,TGTGCCAGCAGCTTAGTCGAGGGTTATGGCTACACCTTC
TRBV2,NA,TRBJ1-5,NA,CASSVYNSNQPQHF,TGTGCCAGCAGTGTCTATAATAGCAATCAGCCCCAGCATTTT
TRBV7-2,TRBD2,TRBJ2-1,NA,CASRQTGTSGMFDEQFF,TGTGCCAGCAGACAGACCGGGACTAGCGGGATGTTCGATGAGCAGTTCTTC
TRBV9,NA,TRBJ1-1,few,CASSKMLPGQVNTEAFF,TGTGCCAGCAGTAAGATGTTACCGGGACAAGTGAACACTGAAGCTTTCTTT
TRBV5-1,NA,TRBJ2-7,NA,CASSSQQTKLGTLFYEQYF,TGCGCCAGCAGCTCGCAGCAAACTAAACTTGGGACACTATTCTACGAGCAGTACTTC
TRBV15,NA,TRBJ1-3,NA,CATSRGRQNSGNTIYF,TGTGCCACCAGCAGAGGGCGACAGAACTCTGGAAACACCATATATTTT
TRBV9,NA,TRBJ2-7,NA,CASSPRQSSYEQYF,TGTGCCAGCAGCCCCAGACAGTCGTCCTACGAGCAGTACTTC
TRBV15,TRBD2,TRBJ2-3,once,CATSRGSGTSGRTDTQYF,TGTGCCACCAGCAGAGGATCCGGGACTAGCGGGAGAACAGATACGCAGTATTTT
TRBV6-5,TRBD2,TRBJ2-1,NA,CASSYYIGGGNEQFF,TGTGCCAGCAGTTACTATATCGGGGGGGGCAATGAGCAGTTCTTC
TRBV6-1,TRBD1,TRBJ1-1,NA,CASSERTGGGGTEAFF,TGTGCCAGCAGTGAACGGACAGGGGGCGGTGGGACTGAAGCTTTCTTT
TRBV14,NA,TRBJ2-2,few,CASSKYLTGELFF,TGTGCCAGCAGCAAATATCTCACCGGGGAGCTGTTTTTT
TRBV4-1,NA,TRBJ2-2,NA,CASSQGKQVNTGELFF,TGCGCCAGCAGCCAAGGCAAACAGGTCAACACCGGGGAGCTGTTTTTT
TRBV27,NA,TRBJ1-1,few,CASRGGGGFFIEAFF,TGTGCCAGCAGGGGGGGCGGGGGGTTTTTCATTGAAGCTTTCTTT
TRBV27,NA,TRBJ2-1,NA,CASNQGSAPYNEQFF,TGTGCCAGCAACCAGGGTAGTGCCCCCTACAATGAGCAGTTCTTC